What follows describes a single TCR beta chain. This clone was observed a handful of times. Its antigen is still unknown. Base-call qualities are not available, and no considerably larger clone is one nucleotide away. The source of the sample is a study of cytomegalovirus exposure and HLA in healthy donors (TCRdb year 2017). Study-level background: According to an earlier analysis of a few hundred of the donors, roughly 180 million T cells yielded 117 million unique TCR beta sequences and about 280 Gb of sequence data. An early release that covered around 590 HLA-typed donors contained around 330 gigabases of sequencing data and tens of millions of unique TCR sequences. Of the approximately 400 genotyped donors, more than 75% were placed in the genetic ancestry cluster associated with self-reported Caucasian donors. The study aimed to test whether cataloging public T cell receptors could reveal signatures of past pathogen exposure. Using immunosequencing, the study profiled T cell repertoires from about 620 subjects and related those repertoires to cytomegalovirus serostatus. In addition to the first cohort of roughly 670 subjects, a separate validation cohort of 120 different subjects was used. The study combined high-throughput TCR immunosequencing, statistical association of individual TCRs with disease status, and machine learning to predict cytomegalovirus infection status. In a later analysis, previously published TCR beta repertoires from several hundred donors were re-analyzed and high-resolution HLA genotyping was added so that TCR occurrence patterns could be studied. In the later analysis, no new phenotypic data were used to find candidate immune exposures; instead, reliance was placed on TCR beta sequences and their occurrence across donors. To decide whether each TCR beta V gene segment behaved as functional or pseudogenic, an earlier analysis of approximately 590 of the donors relied on high-throughput TCR beta sequencing. Donor age, sex, ethnicity and CMV serostatus were collected together with the repertoire data. In a later genetic analysis, genome-wide SNP genotypes for about 55% of the roughly 670 donors were used, and that subset was treated as a discovery cohort. Every discovery cohort repertoire had been produced on one sequencing platform. HLA typing covered class I and class II loci at four-digit resolution. Typing coverage varied by locus: roughly 629-630 donors for A, B, C, DRB1 and DQB1; roughly 520 for DQA1; around 570 for DPA1; fewer than 480 for DPB1. Five DR-DQ haplotypes were handled as single units for association and clustering, since linkage in the cohort was strong. Among about 400 genotyped donors of the cohort, an average of about 220,000 unique TCR beta nucleotide sequences was sequenced per donor, of which about 18% were non-productive. On the study overall, not on this receptor specifically: Assigning TCR associations to individual alleles was difficult when HLA alleles, especially DR and DQ, strongly co-occurred. According to a later analysis, parvovirus B19, influenza, CMV and Epstein-Barr virus appeared linked to several top co-occurrence clusters. In a later analysis, HLA-associated TCR beta chains showed more clonal expansion and lower generation probabilities than non-associated chains that were equally common. A few of the identified cytomegalovirus-associated TCR beta chains were confirmed in vitro to be specific for cytomegalovirus antigens. The presence/absence analyses assumed that sequencing depth was roughly uniform across donors, and that assumption may not be true. Most TCR sequences were seen in very few donors, while some public TCRs were found in many individuals. A later genetic analysis reported fewer N-insertions in productive TCRs among donors in an Asian-associated ancestry cluster than the roughly 620-donor mean. Because the 87-base-pair reads could not distinguish some IMGT-functional V segments, including TRBV6-2 and TRBV6-3, those segments were excluded. A later analysis found that most CMV-associated TCR beta chains appeared HLA-restricted, with HLA associations seemingly driven largely by CMV exposure. For the cohort, immune exposure information was limited to CMV serostatus. In a later analysis, TCR association rates were found to vary across HLA loci, with the most associated TCRs seen for DRB1 alleles and the fewest for HLA-C alleles. A later analysis associated 16,951 TCR beta sequences with specific HLA alleles at a false discovery rate of 0.05. Linkage disequilibrium might explain the correlated functional status among segregating V segments, but an unknown experimental factor could not be excluded. This cohort had only TCR beta chains sequenced, and the lack of alpha or paired-chain data limited which features could be detected. Because HLA typing was missing for some donors at each locus, association tests included only the typed subset. In a later genetic analysis, a missense DCLRE1C variant was associated with V-gene and J-gene trimming of TCR beta chains, and the association was replicated in an independent cohort. The earlier analysis of about 600 of the donors excluded roughly 17 rarely observed V segments, including chromosome 9 orphons, because counts were too low. A cluster of highly shared sequence variants was judged likely to represent a technical artifact of the sequencing pipeline. A further reported finding was that TCR beta sequences accurately predicted the HLA-A and HLA-B alleles for most subjects in the first cohort. The authors suggested that the approach could potentially be generalized to other disease states and immunological phenotypes. In an earlier analysis of some 550 of the donors, most TCR beta V segments were observed in productive rearrangements about 90% or about 30% of the time, broadly matching IMGT annotations. The study listed 164 TCR beta chains as associated with cytomegalovirus. The classifier was reported to diagnose cytomegalovirus status with high specificity and sensitivity in both the original cohort and the validation cohort.

The cohort consisted of some 730 healthy bone marrow donors. All cohort members were sampled while nominally healthy, although unrecorded immune exposures were likely present. The donor was CMV seronegative and was included in the group of a few hundred seronegative cohort members. A peripheral blood sample was provided by each donor, and peripheral blood mononuclear cells were used for TCR beta sequencing. Genomic DNA was extracted from the blood cell samples with the Qiagen DNeasy Blood Extraction Kit. Receptor libraries were prepared by the immunoSEQ multiplex PCR assay. A mixture of 60 forward primers for TCR Vbeta segments and 13 reverse primers for TCR Jbeta segments was used in the multiplex PCR. The CDR3 region of rearranged TCR beta genes was amplified from genomic DNA by a multiplex PCR assay. Amplified TCR beta libraries were sequenced as 87-base-pair reads on the Illumina HiSeq System. The authors' analysis ran thus. Across the 500 to 850 repertoires, a later analysis counted tens of millions of unique TCR beta chains, around 11 million of which were shared by at least two donors. To remove PCR and sequencing errors, raw reads were error-corrected and collapsed into unique sequences using a nearest-neighbor algorithm that merged closely related sequences. To assign V, D and J gene segments, CDR3 sequences were aligned to IMGT reference sequences. For a sequence to be retained, a match of at least six nucleotides to both a V gene segment and a J gene segment was required. A rearrangement was called productive if the CDR3 had no stop codons and remained in frame with V and J, and every other rearrangement was called non-productive. CDR3 was defined by IMGT convention, running from the second conserved V-encoded cysteine to the conserved J-encoded phenylalanine. In an earlier analysis of roughly 610 of the donors, sequences lacking an unambiguous match to a single V gene segment were excluded. In an earlier analysis of approximately 610 of the donors, V segments were called functional above 56.7% productive rearrangements and were called segregating when the between-donor standard deviation exceeded 5%. To diagnose cytomegalovirus status from the catalog of TCR beta chain sequences, a statistical classification framework was built. In a later analysis, TCR nucleotide sequences were compared against IMGT/GENE-DB human TR gene sequences so that V and J genes could be assigned. The TCRdist pipeline was used in a later analysis to assign CDR3 sequences and most-parsimonious VDJ recombination scenarios. In a later analysis, each TCR beta chain was defined by its CDR3 amino acid sequence together with its V-gene family, and reads without a unique V-gene family were excluded. A later analysis removed 500 to 650 highly shared, low-generation-probability nucleotide sequences to deal with suspected cross-contamination and a sequencing artifact. In a later analysis, a clonal expansion index was calculated for each public chain from normalized within-repertoire ranks of inferred template counts. Generation probabilities in a later analysis came from a VDJ recombination model fitted to out-of-frame rearrangements, and those results were checked against IGoR. In a later analysis, hypergeometric tests were used to score TCR-TCR, TCR-HLA and TCR-CMV co-occurrence, with a repertoire-size bias correction applied to TCR pairs. False discovery rates were estimated in a later analysis by permuting HLA or CMV assignments 20 times. In a later analysis, co-occurring TCRs were grouped using DBSCAN, with TCRdist sequence similarity added in when clustering inside HLA-allele-positive subsets. Co-occurrence clustering excluded repertoires with fewer than 30,000 or more than 120,000 public chains, plus five with anomalous nucleotide sharing. Sourced from immuneACCESS, this table was stored by TCRdb with only in-frame sequences that have V and J called. A share of the clones is absent; for the studies checked, an unresolved V gene accounts for under half, and the remainder has no known explanation. V and J calls and clone size come straight from that table; D and trimming were deduced from the DNA. For this sample there are roughly 100,000 clones; 13% to 15% appear just once. Of the sample, about 0.8% is held by the ten largest clones.

Including cysteine and phenylalanine, the CDR3 has 13 amino acids. Solely the CDR3 DNA is kept, with 39 bases framed from the first base. The V end gives up 5 bases and the J end 7 bases, leaving 3 bases in the junction not matched to a gene. Per the germline V gene, SGHTA is the CDR1 and FQGTGA is the CDR2. This chain is built from TRBV7-3 and TRBJ1-5; the junction holds 9 bases that match TRBD1. The TCR was taken from a female donor in good health and CMV-seronegative. Sequencing input: PBMCs. In nucleotide form, the sequence is TGTGCCAGCAGCCCGGACAGGGGCCAGCCCCAGCATTTT. Its product reads: CASSPDRGQPQHF.